One sample yielded the 16 T cell receptor beta chains listed below, sequenced in a study of control samples from healthy donors and cancer patients. Some clones are missing from TCRdb's copy, which holds only in-frame ones; the method was immunoSEQ multiplex PCR. Found here are roughly 59,000 clones, under 95% of them singletons; the top ten hold around 1.7%. Sequencing was performed on PBMCs. These receptors were taken from a man aged 35 to 55 with colorectal cancer.

J is TRBJ1-2 and V is TRBV14; D remains ambiguous. The CDR3 length is 16 residues. The germline CDR1 and CDR2 sequences are SGHDN and FVKESK. Trimming removed 2 bases at V and 4 bases at J, with 17 bases between. The CDR3 is CASSQLEWRAGYGYTF. The CDR3 region has the DNA TGTGCCAGCAGCCAACTAGAGTGGAGGGCTGGCTATGGCTACACCTTC.

The chain links TRBV6-5 to TRBJ1-5; TRBD1 aligns across 7 bases. V gave up 6 bases and J gave up 7 bases; unmatched junction bases: 9. Looked up from germline, CDR1 is MNHEY and CDR2 is SVGAGI. The CDR3 has 14 residues. The CDR3 is CASSRDSLGQPQHF. CDR3 coding DNA: TGTGCCAGCAGCCGGGACAGCTTAGGGCAGCCCCAGCATTTT.

J is TRBJ2-5 and V is TRBV9; the match to TRBD1 covers 8 bases. CDR3 size: 15 residues. Germline V CDR1 and CDR2: SGDLS, YYNGEE. Losses at the gene ends were 0 bases for V and 5 bases for J; bases not matched to a gene: 6. The CDR3 coding sequence is TGTGCCAGCAGCGTAGGGCAGGGGGCAAGGGAGACCCAGTACTTC. The encoded protein is CASSVGQGARETQYF.

This clone was observed a single time. The chain links TRBV4-1 to TRBJ1-1, with no clear D. The CDR3 is 15 residues long. Germline CDR1 MGHRA, CDR2 YSYEKL. V was trimmed by 3 bases and J by 4 bases, leaving 15 bases between them. The CDR3 region has the DNA TGCGCCAGCAGCCAGGTTTCCCCAGCGACCACTGAAGCTTTCTTT. Protein sequence: CASSQVSPATTEAFF.

This clone was seen just once. The chain employs TRBV29-1 and TRBJ1-2; 9 bases line up with TRBD1. The CDR3 is made up of 16 amino acids. From germline, CDR1 is SQVTM and CDR2 ANQGSEA. J was trimmed by 1 base and V by 6 bases; bases with no gene match: 12. The CDR3 sequence: CSVRGGQGGHNYGYTF. CDR3 DNA: TGCAGCGTCCGGGGGGGACAGGGAGGTCATAACTATGGCTACACCTTC.

This rearrangement joins TRBV11-2 to TRBJ2-1, with a weak D call TRBD2 (6 bases). This CDR3 contains 16 residues. CDR1 and CDR2 (germline): SGHAT, FQNNGV. Trimming took 1 base from V and 0 from J, leaving 10 bases between them. The CDR3 coding sequence is TGTGCCAGCAGCTTAGGAGCGGGCAGCTCCTACAATGAGCAGTTCTTC. Its translation: CASSLGAGSSYNEQFF.

The genes are TRBV25-1 and TRBJ1-6; weak D call: TRBD1 (5 bases). V lost 5 bases and J lost 5, with 10 bases in between. CDR1 and CDR2 (germline): MGHDK, SYGVNS. The CDR3 is 14 amino acids. The CDR3 DNA reads TGTGCCAGCAGTACCGGACAAAATAATTCACCCCTCCACTTT. Its translation is CASSTGQNNSPLHF.

This clone has more than one count but fewer than ten. The chain combines TRBV3-1 (or the pseudogene TRBV3-2) with TRBJ2-7; D is undetermined. Germline CDR1 LGHDT, CDR2 YNNKEL (reference sequence). This CDR3 region has 15 residues. Trimming took 3 bases from V and 1 from J, leaving 13 bases between them. In DNA form, the CDR3 reads TGTGCCAGCAGCCAGAGCTTCGGACCTTCCTACGAGCAGTACTTC. This codes for CASSQSFGPSYEQYF.

This clone was observed a single time. The chain has TRBV7-2 and TRBJ1-5, with a tentative D call TRBD1 (6 bases). The CDR3 extends over 14 amino acids. Germline V lookup: CDR1 SGHTA, CDR2 FQGNSA. V was pared by 2 bases and J by 1 base, with 6 bases between. The CDR3 DNA follows: TGTGCCAGCAGCTTAACAGGGAGCAATCAGCCCCAGCATTTT. Its protein is CASSLTGSNQPQHF.

This sequence joins TRBV6-5 and TRBJ2-3; D is uncertain. The V gene lost 6 bases and the J gene lost 3 bases, with 10 bases spanning the gap. This CDR3 is built from 13 residues. CDR1 is MNHEY and CDR2 is SVGAGI in the germline V gene. As DNA, the CDR3 is TGTGCCAGCAGCCCCCCCGGGACAGATACGCAGTATTTT. Translated, it gives CASSPPGTDTQYF.

This sequence joins TRBV27 and TRBJ2-5; tentatively, D is TRBD1 (5 bases). This CDR3 has 14 residues. Germline V lookup: CDR1 MNHEY, CDR2 SMNVEV (reference sequence). With 5 bases removed from V and 2 bases from J, the gap between germline ends came to 12 bases. This CDR3 reads CASSTRQNQETQYF. CDR3 in DNA: TGTGCCAGCAGTACAAGACAGAATCAAGAGACCCAGTACTTC.

This sequence joins TRBV3-1 (or the pseudogene TRBV3-2) and TRBJ2-5; possible D gene TRBD2, 6 bases. V was clipped by 4 bases and J by 7 bases, with 7 bases between them. Germline lookup yields CDR1 LGHDT and CDR2 YNNKEL (reference sequence). The CDR3 has 11 amino acids. CDR3: CASSLGGTQYF. CDR3 bases: TGTGCCAGCAGCCTGGGGGGGACCCAGTACTTC.

This sequence joins TRBV11-2 and TRBJ2-5, with 11 bases matching TRBD2. Germline V gene sequence: CDR1 SGHAT, CDR2 FQNNGV. The CDR3 sequence is 17 residues long. After removal of 5 bases from V and 1 base from J, the junction contained 9 bases not matched to a gene. The CDR3 region is CASSPAFSGGGQETQYF. CDR3 in DNA: TGTGCCAGCAGCCCCGCCTTTAGCGGGGGGGGCCAAGAGACCCAGTACTTC.

Regarding this clone: A read error may account for a junction end that differs from germline. The chain recombines TRBV4-1 with TRBJ1-2; TRBD1 matches 8 bases. The CDR3 is made up of 14 amino acids. Germline V lookup: CDR1 MGHRA, CDR2 YSYEKL. The CDR3 DNA is TGCGCCGGCAGCAACCTCAGGGGGCGAGTTGGCTACACCTTC. Amino acids: CAGSNLRGRVGYTF.

CDR3 nucleotide sequence: TGTGCCAGCAGCCCCCAGACTAGCGGGGGGGCAGAGACCCAGTACTTC. It encodes CASSPQTSGGAETQYF. The chain employs TRBV9 and TRBJ2-5, with TRBD2 identical over 14 bases. Losses at the gene ends were 4 bases for V and 4 bases for J; bases not matched to a gene: 6. This CDR3 is 16 amino acids long. The germline V gene has CDR1 SGDLS and CDR2 YYNGEE.

CDR3 DNA: TGTGCCTGGACCCTGGGGACAGGGGGCCATCAGCCCCAGCATTTT. The encoded protein is CAWTLGTGGHQPQHF. V and J are TRBV30 and TRBJ1-5; 12 bases agree with TRBD1. The CDR3 has 15 residues. Trimming took 4 bases from V and 5 from J; bases not matched to a gene: 6. CDR1 is GTSNPN, CDR2 SVGIG, per germline (reference sequence).